The present T cell receptor beta chain was sequenced within a study of blood T cells in healthy people across ages. Study-wide points: The study lacked donor CMV status, which possibly confounded expanded clonotype changes. As age increased, TCR beta diversity per million T cells fell in a roughly linear fashion.

Per sample, a minimum of 6.5 million PBMCs were isolated. This clonotype was observed a few times. Its antigen is currently unknown. A second PCR, run for about 7 to 11 cycles, used a sample-barcoded 5' primer plus a J-beta primer mix. Every cDNA was tagged by a template-switch adaptor with 12 random nucleotides. In TCRdb, the 5' RACE reads were re-called with MiXCR into one record per CDR3 protein. The sample holds fewer than 1.5 million distinct CDR3 sequences, about 43% seen once. The CDR3 is 15 amino acids. V lost 3 bases to trimming and J lost 8 bases, with 17 bases between them. Germline V CDR1 and CDR2: MNHEY, SVGAGI.

Input material: blood. The V call is TRBV6-5, the J call TRBJ2-1; D is possibly TRBD1 or TRBD2 (6 bases each). The source of this sequence is a woman between 18 and 29 years old in good health. CDR3 in amino acids: CASSYRRGVIDEQFF. CDR3 nucleotide sequence: TGTGCCAGCAGTTATAGGAGGGGGGTTATCGATGAGCAGTTCTTC.